Listed below are T cell receptor beta chains from one sample, sequenced in a study of blood T cell repertoires in COVID-19. The protocol was immunoSEQ multiplex PCR, while the TCRdb copy is restricted to in-frame clones and leaves out a portion. Here the sample spans over 130,000 clones, roughly 90% being singletons. Sequencing was done on a sample of peripheral blood. The origin of the receptors is a human donor with COVID-19, enrolled during active disease. The donor label of this sample is uncertain. Both conserved end residues are part of each CDR3. Each record gives: D gene, J gene, clone size, V gene, CDR3 DNA, CDR3 protein. A D gene is named only where the DNA matches it firmly. A row's size may be missing; if present it is once, few, many or a size class.

d_call: TRBD1
j_call: TRBJ2-7
clone_size: .
v_call: TRBV19
cdr3_nt: TGTGCCAGTAGTATCCGGGACAGGGGGGACTACGAGCAGTACTTC
cdr3_aa: CASSIRDRGDYEQYF

d_call: TRBD1
j_call: TRBJ2-7
clone_size: .
v_call: TRBV6-5
cdr3_nt: TGTGCCAGCAGGCGGACAGGGGTTAAGTCCTACGAGCAGTACTTC
cdr3_aa: CASRRTGVKSYEQYF

d_call: TRBD1
j_call: TRBJ1-5
clone_size: .
v_call: TRBV3-1/TRBV3-2
cdr3_nt: TGTGCCAGCAGCATGGAGACAGGGGGCAATCAGCCCCAGCATTTT
cdr3_aa: CASSMETGGNQPQHF

d_call: .
j_call: TRBJ2-2
clone_size: .
v_call: TRBV5-4
cdr3_nt: TGTGCCAGCAGCCGAAGGACAGCGAACACCGGGGAGCTGTTTTTT
cdr3_aa: CASSRRTANTGELFF

d_call: .
j_call: TRBJ1-1
clone_size: .
v_call: TRBV11-3
cdr3_nt: TGTGCCAGCAGCTTAGAGGTCGGCGGGGGGAACACTGAAGCTTTCTTT
cdr3_aa: CASSLEVGGGNTEAFF

d_call: .
j_call: TRBJ2-7
clone_size: few
v_call: TRBV27
cdr3_nt: TGTGCCAGCAGCTTCCCCGGGGGAGGCGAGCAGTACTTC
cdr3_aa: CASSFPGGGEQYF

d_call: TRBD1
j_call: TRBJ2-7
clone_size: .
v_call: TRBV4-1
cdr3_nt: TGCGCCAGCAGCCAAGCGTGGAACAGGGGAAGAGTGGAGCAGTACTTC
cdr3_aa: CASSQAWNRGRVEQYF

d_call: .
j_call: TRBJ1-1
clone_size: .
v_call: TRBV27
cdr3_nt: TGTGCCAGCAGTCCCCATGAGGGGGAGAACACTGAAGCTTTCTTT
cdr3_aa: CASSPHEGENTEAFF

d_call: TRBD1
j_call: TRBJ2-7
clone_size: .
v_call: TRBV6-2/TRBV6-3
cdr3_nt: TGTGCCAGCAGCTCGATCGGGACAGGAGAAACCTACGAGCAGTACTTC
cdr3_aa: CASSSIGTGETYEQYF

d_call: .
j_call: TRBJ2-7
clone_size: .
v_call: TRBV5-1
cdr3_nt: TGCGCCAGCAGCTTGACGGGGGATGACCACGAGCAGTACTTC
cdr3_aa: CASSLTGDDHEQYF

d_call: TRBD1
j_call: TRBJ1-6
clone_size: few
v_call: TRBV10-3
cdr3_nt: TGTGCCATCAGGACAGGGAGCTCCTATAATTCACCCCTCCACTTT
cdr3_aa: CAIRTGSSYNSPLHF

d_call: .
j_call: TRBJ1-5
clone_size: .
v_call: TRBV2
cdr3_nt: TGTGCCAGCAGAGCTAGTAAAGGGGCCGGCTATCAGCCCCAGCATTTT
cdr3_aa: CASRASKGAGYQPQHF

d_call: TRBD1
j_call: TRBJ1-5
clone_size: .
v_call: TRBV19
cdr3_nt: TGTGCCAGTAGTATACTTAACAGGGGCGGCAATCAGCCCCAGCATTTT
cdr3_aa: CASSILNRGGNQPQHF

d_call: .
j_call: TRBJ1-1
clone_size: .
v_call: TRBV6-1
cdr3_nt: TGTGCCAGCAGTGAAAGCCCTCAGAGGATCTTTACTGAAGCTTTCTTT
cdr3_aa: CASSESPQRIFTEAFF

d_call: TRBD1
j_call: TRBJ2-1
clone_size: .
v_call: TRBV5-1
cdr3_nt: TGCGCCAGCAGCCGAACGGGACAGGGGGCAGGAAATGAGCAGTTCTTC
cdr3_aa: CASSRTGQGAGNEQFF

d_call: .
j_call: TRBJ2-5
clone_size: .
v_call: TRBV3-1/TRBV3-2
cdr3_nt: TGTGCCAGCAGCCAAGTTCCCGGCCGACAGGAGACCCAGTACTTC
cdr3_aa: CASSQVPGRQETQYF

d_call: TRBD2
j_call: TRBJ2-7
clone_size: .
v_call: TRBV13
cdr3_nt: TGTGCCAGCAGCTTAGGCCTGAGGGAGGGCCCGGCCGAGCAGTACTTC
cdr3_aa: CASSLGLREGPAEQYF

d_call: .
j_call: TRBJ1-4
clone_size: .
v_call: TRBV27
cdr3_nt: TGTGCCAGCTCTGGTGGGGGCGCAGGGGAAAAACTGTTTTTT
cdr3_aa: CASSGGGAGEKLFF

d_call: TRBD1
j_call: TRBJ1-2
clone_size: .
v_call: TRBV7-2
cdr3_nt: TGTGCCAGCAGCCCAGCTTCGGGACAGGGGTATGGCTACACCTTC
cdr3_aa: CASSPASGQGYGYTF

d_call: .
j_call: TRBJ1-2
clone_size: .
v_call: TRBV6-5
cdr3_nt: TGTGCCTCCCACACGGGGGGCCTGGGGGGCTACACCTTC
cdr3_aa: CASHTGGLGGYTF

d_call: TRBD1
j_call: TRBJ1-6
clone_size: .
v_call: TRBV19
cdr3_nt: TGTGCCAGTAGTAGCCCAGGGGACAGGGGGCATTCACCCCTCCACTTT
cdr3_aa: CASSSPGDRGHSPLHF

d_call: TRBD1
j_call: TRBJ2-2
clone_size: .
v_call: TRBV10-1
cdr3_nt: TGCGCCAGCAGTGATGGGACAGGAATGTTTGCCGGGGAGCTGTTTTTT
cdr3_aa: CASSDGTGMFAGELFF

d_call: .
j_call: TRBJ2-6
clone_size: .
v_call: TRBV2
cdr3_nt: TGTGCCAGCAGTTGGGGGGCTGGGGCCAACGTCCTGACTTTC
cdr3_aa: CASSWGAGANVLTF

d_call: .
j_call: TRBJ1-4
clone_size: .
v_call: TRBV11-1
cdr3_nt: TGTGCCAGCAGCGACGGGACACGGGAAAAACTGTTTTTT
cdr3_aa: CASSDGTREKLFF

d_call: .
j_call: TRBJ1-5
clone_size: .
v_call: TRBV28
cdr3_nt: TGTGCCAGCAGTATGAGGGGAGGTCAGCCCCAGCATTTT
cdr3_aa: CASSMRGGQPQHF

d_call: TRBD1
j_call: TRBJ1-2
clone_size: .
v_call: TRBV19
cdr3_nt: TGTGCCAGTAGTATTGCGGCAGGGGGCAACTATGGCTACACCTTC
cdr3_aa: CASSIAAGGNYGYTF